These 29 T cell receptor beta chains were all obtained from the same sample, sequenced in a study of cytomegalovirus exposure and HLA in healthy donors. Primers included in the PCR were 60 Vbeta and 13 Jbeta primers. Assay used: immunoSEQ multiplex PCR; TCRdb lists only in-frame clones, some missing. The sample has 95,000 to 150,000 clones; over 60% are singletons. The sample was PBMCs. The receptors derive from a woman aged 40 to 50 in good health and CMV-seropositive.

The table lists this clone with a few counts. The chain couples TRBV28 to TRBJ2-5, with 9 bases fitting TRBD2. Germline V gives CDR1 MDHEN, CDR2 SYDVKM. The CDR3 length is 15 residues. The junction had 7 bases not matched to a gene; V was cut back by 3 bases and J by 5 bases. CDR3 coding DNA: TGTGCCAGCAGTTTCTTAGCGGGAGAGGGGGAGACCCAGTACTTC. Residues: CASSFLAGEGETQYF.

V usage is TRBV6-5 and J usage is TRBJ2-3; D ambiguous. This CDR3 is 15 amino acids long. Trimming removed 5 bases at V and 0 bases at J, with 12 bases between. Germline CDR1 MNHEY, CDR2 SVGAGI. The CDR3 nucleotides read TGTGCCAGCAGTCGATTTACTACTAGCACAGATACGCAGTATTTT. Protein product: CASSRFTTSTDTQYF.

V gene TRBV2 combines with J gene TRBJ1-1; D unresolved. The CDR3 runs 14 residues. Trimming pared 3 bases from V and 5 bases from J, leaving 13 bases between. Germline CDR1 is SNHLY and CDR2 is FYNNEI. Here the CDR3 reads CASSEARVWTEAFF. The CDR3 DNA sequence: TGTGCCAGCAGTGAGGCCCGGGTGTGGACTGAAGCTTTCTTT.

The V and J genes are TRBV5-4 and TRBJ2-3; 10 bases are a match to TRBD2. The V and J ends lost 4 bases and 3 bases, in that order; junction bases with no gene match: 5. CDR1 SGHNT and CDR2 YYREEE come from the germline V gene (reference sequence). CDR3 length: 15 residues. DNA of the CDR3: TGTGCCAGCAGCCGAAGCGGGGGGGCAACAGATACGCAGTATTTT. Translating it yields CASSRSGGATDTQYF. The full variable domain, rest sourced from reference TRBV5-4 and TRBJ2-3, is ETGVTQSPTHLIKTRGQQVTLRCSSQSGHNTVSWYQQALGQGPQFIFQYYREEENGRGNFPPRFSGLQFPNYSSELNVNALELDDSALYLCASSRSGGATDTQYFGPGTRLTVL.

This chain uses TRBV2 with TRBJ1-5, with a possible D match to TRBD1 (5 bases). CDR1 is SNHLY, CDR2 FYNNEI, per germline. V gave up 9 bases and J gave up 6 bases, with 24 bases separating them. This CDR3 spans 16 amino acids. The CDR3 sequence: CASRGSGVEMSQPQHF. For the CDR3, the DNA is TGTGCCAGTAGGGGAAGCGGGGTAGAGATGAGTCAGCCCCAGCATTTT.

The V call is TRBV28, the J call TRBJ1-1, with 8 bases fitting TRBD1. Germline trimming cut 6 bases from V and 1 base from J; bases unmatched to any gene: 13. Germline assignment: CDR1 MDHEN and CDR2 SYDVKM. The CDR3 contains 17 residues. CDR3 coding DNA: TGTGCCAGCAGCCGTTCTTCCCCCGGGACAGGGAACACTGAAGCTTTCTTT. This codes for CASSRSSPGTGNTEAFF.

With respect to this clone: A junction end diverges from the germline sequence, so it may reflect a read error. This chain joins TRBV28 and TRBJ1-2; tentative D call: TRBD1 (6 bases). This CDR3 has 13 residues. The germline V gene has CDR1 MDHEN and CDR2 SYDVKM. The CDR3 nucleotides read TGTGCCAGCAGTTTAACAGGGTGGTATGGCTACCCCTTC. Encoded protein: CASSLTGWYGYPF.

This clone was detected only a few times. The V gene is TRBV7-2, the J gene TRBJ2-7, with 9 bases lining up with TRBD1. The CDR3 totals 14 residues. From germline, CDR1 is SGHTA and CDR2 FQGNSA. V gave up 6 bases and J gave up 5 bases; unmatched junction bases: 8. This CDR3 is CASSQDRGSDEQYF. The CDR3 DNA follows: TGTGCCAGCAGTCAGGACAGGGGATCCGACGAGCAGTACTTC.

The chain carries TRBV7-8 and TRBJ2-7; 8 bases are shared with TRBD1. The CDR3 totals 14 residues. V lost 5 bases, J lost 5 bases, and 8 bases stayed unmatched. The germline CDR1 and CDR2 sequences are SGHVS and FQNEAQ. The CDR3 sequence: CASSPGQGRDEQYF. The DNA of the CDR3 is TGTGCCAGCAGCCCCGGACAGGGTCGGGACGAGCAGTACTTC.

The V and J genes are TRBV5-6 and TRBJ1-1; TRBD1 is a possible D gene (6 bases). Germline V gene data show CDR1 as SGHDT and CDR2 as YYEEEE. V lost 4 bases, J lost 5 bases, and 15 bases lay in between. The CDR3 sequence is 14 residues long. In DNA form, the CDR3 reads TGTGCCAGCAGCCGTGACTTTAGGGGGACTGAAGCTTTCTTT. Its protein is CASSRDFRGTEAFF.

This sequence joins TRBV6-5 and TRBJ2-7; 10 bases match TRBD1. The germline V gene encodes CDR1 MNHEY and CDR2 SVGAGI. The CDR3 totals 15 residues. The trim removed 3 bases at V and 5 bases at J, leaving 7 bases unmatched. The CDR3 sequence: CASSYRQGARNEQYF. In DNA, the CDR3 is TGTGCCAGCAGTTATAGACAGGGGGCAAGGAACGAGCAGTACTTC.

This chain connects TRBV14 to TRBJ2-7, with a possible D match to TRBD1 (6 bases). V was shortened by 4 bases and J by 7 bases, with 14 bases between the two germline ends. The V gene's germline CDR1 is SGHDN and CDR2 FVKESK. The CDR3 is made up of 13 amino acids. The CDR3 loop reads CASSPRQDGEQYF. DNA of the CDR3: TGTGCCAGCAGCCCCCGACAGGACGGAGAGCAGTACTTC.

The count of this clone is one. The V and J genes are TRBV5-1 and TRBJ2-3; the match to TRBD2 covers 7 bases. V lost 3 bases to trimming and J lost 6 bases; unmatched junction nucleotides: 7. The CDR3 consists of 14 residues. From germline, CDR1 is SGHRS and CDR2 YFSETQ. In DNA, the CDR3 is TGCGCCAGCAGCTCAGCGGGATTTACCGATACGCAGTATTTT. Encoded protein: CASSSAGFTDTQYF.

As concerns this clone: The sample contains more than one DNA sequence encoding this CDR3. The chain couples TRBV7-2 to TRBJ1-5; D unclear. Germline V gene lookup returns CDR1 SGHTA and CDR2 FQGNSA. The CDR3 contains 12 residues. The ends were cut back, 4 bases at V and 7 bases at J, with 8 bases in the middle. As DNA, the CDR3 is TGTGCCAGCAGCTCCCAGAACCAGCCCCAGCATTTT. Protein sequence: CASSSQNQPQHF.

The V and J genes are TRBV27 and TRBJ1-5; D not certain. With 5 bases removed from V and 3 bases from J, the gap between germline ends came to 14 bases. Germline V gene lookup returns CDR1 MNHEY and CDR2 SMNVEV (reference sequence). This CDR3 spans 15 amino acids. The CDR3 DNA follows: TGTGCCAGCAGTCTCACCTCGGGGTACAATCAGCCCCAGCATTTT. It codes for CASSLTSGYNQPQHF.

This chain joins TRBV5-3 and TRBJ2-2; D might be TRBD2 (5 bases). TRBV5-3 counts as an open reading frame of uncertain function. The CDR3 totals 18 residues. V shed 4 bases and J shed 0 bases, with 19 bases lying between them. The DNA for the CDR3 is TGTGCCAGAAGCCATACAAGTGCGTACGGGACGAACACCGGGGAGCTGTTTTTT. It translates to CARSHTSAYGTNTGELFF.

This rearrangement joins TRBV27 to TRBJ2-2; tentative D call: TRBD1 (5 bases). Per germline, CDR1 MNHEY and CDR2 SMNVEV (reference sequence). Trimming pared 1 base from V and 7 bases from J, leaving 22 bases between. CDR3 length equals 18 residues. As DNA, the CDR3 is TGTGCCAGCAGTTTATTTTGGGCACCGGACAAGACGAACGGGGAGCTGTTTTTT. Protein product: CASSLFWAPDKTNGELFF.

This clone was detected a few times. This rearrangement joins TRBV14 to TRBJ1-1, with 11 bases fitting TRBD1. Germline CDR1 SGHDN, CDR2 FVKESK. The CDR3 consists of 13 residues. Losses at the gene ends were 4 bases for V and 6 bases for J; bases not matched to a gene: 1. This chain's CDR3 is CASSRDRGSEAFF. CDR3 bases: TGTGCCAGCAGCCGGGACAGGGGGTCTGAAGCTTTCTTT.

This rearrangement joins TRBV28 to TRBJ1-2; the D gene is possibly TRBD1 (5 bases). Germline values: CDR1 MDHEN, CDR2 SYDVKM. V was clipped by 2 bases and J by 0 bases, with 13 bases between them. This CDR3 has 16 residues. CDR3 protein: CASSLMNRIANYGYTF. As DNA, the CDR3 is TGTGCCAGCAGTTTAATGAACAGGATTGCTAACTATGGCTACACCTTC.

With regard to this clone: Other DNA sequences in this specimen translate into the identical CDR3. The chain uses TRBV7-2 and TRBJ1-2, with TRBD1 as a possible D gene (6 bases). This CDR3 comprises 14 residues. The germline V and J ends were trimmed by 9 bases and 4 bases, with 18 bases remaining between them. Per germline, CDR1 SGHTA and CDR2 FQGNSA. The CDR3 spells CASSPPTGIYGYTF. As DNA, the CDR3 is TGTGCCAGTAGCCCCCCGACAGGCATCTATGGCTACACCTTC.

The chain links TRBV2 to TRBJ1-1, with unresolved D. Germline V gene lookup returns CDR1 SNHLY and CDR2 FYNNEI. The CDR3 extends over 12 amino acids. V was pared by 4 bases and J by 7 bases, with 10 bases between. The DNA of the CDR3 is TGTGCCAGCAGTGGAACCCAGGTTGAAGCTTTCTTT. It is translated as CASSGTQVEAFF.

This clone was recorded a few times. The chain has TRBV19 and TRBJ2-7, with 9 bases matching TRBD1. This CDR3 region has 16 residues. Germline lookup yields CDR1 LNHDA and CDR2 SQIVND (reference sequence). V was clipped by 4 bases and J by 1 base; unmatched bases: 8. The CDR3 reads CASSNPGTGYSYEQYF. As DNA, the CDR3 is TGTGCCAGTAGTAACCCCGGGACAGGGTATTCCTACGAGCAGTACTTC.

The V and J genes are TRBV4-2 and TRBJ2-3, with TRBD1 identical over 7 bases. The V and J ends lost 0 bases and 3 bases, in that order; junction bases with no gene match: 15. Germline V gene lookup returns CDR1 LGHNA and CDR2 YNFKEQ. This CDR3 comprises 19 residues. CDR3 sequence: CASSQDPPRQGGGTDTQYF. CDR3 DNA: TGTGCCAGCAGCCAAGATCCTCCCCGACAGGGCGGAGGAACAGATACGCAGTATTTT.

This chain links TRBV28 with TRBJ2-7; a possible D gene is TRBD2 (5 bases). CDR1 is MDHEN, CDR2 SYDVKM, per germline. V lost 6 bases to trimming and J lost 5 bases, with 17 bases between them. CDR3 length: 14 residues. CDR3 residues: CASSDSTITHEQYF. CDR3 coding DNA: TGTGCCAGCAGCGACTCGACTATTACCCACGAGCAGTACTTC.

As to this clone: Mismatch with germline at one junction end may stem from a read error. The CDR3 coding sequence is TGTGCCAGCAGTGACGATGGGGGCTACCCCTTC. It codes for CASSDDGGYPF. This chain connects TRBV2 to TRBJ1-2; tentatively, D is TRBD1 (6 bases). Germline lookup yields CDR1 SNHLY and CDR2 FYNNEI. The CDR3 extends over 11 amino acids.

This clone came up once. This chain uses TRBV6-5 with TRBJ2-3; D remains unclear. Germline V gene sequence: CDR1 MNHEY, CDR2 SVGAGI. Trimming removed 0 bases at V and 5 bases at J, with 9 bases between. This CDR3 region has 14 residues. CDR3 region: CASSYSLTGDTQYF. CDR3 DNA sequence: TGTGCCAGCAGTTACTCGTTAACGGGAGATACGCAGTATTTT.

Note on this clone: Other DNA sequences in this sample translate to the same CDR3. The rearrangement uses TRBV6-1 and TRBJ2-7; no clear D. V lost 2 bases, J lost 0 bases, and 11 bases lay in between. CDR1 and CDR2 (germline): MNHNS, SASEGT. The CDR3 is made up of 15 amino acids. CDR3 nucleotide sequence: TGTGCCAGCAGTGAACTAGATCGGAGCTCCTACGAGCAGTACTTC. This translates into CASSELDRSSYEQYF.

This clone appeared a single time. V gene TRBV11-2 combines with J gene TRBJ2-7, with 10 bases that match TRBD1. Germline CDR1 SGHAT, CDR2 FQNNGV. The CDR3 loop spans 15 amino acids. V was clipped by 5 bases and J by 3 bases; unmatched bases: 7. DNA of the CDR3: TGTGCCAGCAGCGACCCGGGACAGGGGCACTACGAGCAGTACTTC. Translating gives CASSDPGQGHYEQYF.

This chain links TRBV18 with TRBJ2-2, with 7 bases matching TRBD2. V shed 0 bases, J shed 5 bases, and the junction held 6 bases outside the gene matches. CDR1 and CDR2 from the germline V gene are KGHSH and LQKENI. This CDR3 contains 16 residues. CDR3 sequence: CASSPPTREGTGELFF. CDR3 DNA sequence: TGTGCCAGCTCACCACCTACCAGGGAGGGGACCGGGGAGCTGTTTTTT.